This passage covers 27 T cell receptor beta chains from one sample sequenced in a study of cytomegalovirus exposure and HLA in healthy donors. The PCR was carried out with 60 Vbeta primers and 13 Jbeta primers. Sequencing used immunoSEQ multiplex PCR; TCRdb keeps in-frame clones, though not all of them. This repertoire shows over 120,000 clones, approximately 80% found once; its top ten account for over 2%. Sequenced: PBMCs. These receptors came from a man aged 50 to 60 in good health and CMV-seronegative.

V and J are TRBV11-2 and TRBJ2-2; D gene ambiguous. The CDR3 extends over 17 amino acids. V gave up 5 bases and J gave up 1 base, with 17 bases separating them. Looked up from germline, CDR1 is SGHAT and CDR2 is FQNNGV. This chain's CDR3 is CASSDSLAELNTGELFF. The CDR3 DNA reads TGTGCCAGCAGCGACTCGTTGGCGGAGCTGAACACCGGGGAGCTGTTTTTT.

The rearrangement links TRBV15 to TRBJ1-5, with no clear D. Trimming removed 8 bases from V and 0 bases from J, with 11 bases in between. The CDR3 is 14 residues long. CDR1 and CDR2 (germline): LNHNV, YYDKDF (reference sequence). The CDR3 region is CATSRGNSNQPQHF. CDR3 DNA sequence: TGTGCCACCTCTCGAGGAAATAGCAATCAGCCCCAGCATTTT.

This rearrangement joins TRBV29-1 to TRBJ2-3, with a possible D match to TRBD1 (7 bases). The CDR3 covers 12 residues. V was shortened by 6 bases and J by 4 bases, with 11 bases between the two germline ends. The germline V gene has CDR1 SQVTM and CDR2 ANQGSEA. CDR3 bases: TGCAGCGTACGGAGGGGGCCAGATACGCAGTATTTT. This gives the protein CSVRRGPDTQYF.

This chain links TRBV18 with TRBJ1-1; 9 positions match TRBD1. Germline CDR1 KGHSH, CDR2 LQKENI. The CDR3 runs to 13 residues. Trimming cost V 3 bases and J 7 bases; bases outside gene matches: 3. The CDR3 loop reads CASSPDRGNEAFF. CDR3 coding DNA: TGTGCCAGCTCACCGGACAGGGGCAATGAAGCTTTCTTT.

The chain joins TRBV12-1 to TRBJ2-7; the table names TRBD1, a call not compared with the DNA. TRBV12-1 is tagged as a pseudogene. The CDR3 is 15 amino acids. Written as DNA, the CDR3 is TGTGCCAGCAGCTGCGGACAGGCGAGCTCCTACGAGCAGTACTTC. Translation: CASSCGQASSYEQYF.

V usage is TRBV5-1 and J usage is TRBJ2-5; 7 positions match TRBD1. Germline V gene sequence: CDR1 SGHRS, CDR2 YFSETQ. This CDR3 has 14 amino acids. V shed 4 bases, J shed 1 base, and the junction held 4 bases outside the gene matches. The CDR3 nucleotides read TGCGCCAGCAGCGTCCGGGACAGCCAAGAGACCCAGTACTTC. Translated: CASSVRDSQETQYF. The entire variable domain, with the rest obtained from reference TRBV5-1 and TRBJ2-5, is as follows: KAGVTQTPRYLIKTRGQQVTLSCSPISGHRSVSWYQQTPGQGLQFLFEYFSETQRNKGNFPGRFSGRQFSNSRSEMNVSTLELGDSALYLCASSVRDSQETQYFGPGTRLLVL.

The rearrangement links TRBV25-1 to TRBJ1-4; weak D call: TRBD1 (5 bases). The V end was cut by 4 bases, the J end by 8 bases, with 17 bases between. Germline values: CDR1 MGHDK, CDR2 SYGVNS. This CDR3 contains 15 residues. The CDR3 is CASSAHGGRIEKLFF. CDR3 nucleotide sequence: TGTGCCAGCAGTGCACACGGGGGAAGGATAGAAAAACTGTTTTTT.

The rearrangement joins TRBV2 to TRBJ2-5; D may be TRBD1 (6 bases). CDR1 and CDR2 (germline): SNHLY, FYNNEI. This CDR3 contains 15 residues. V was clipped by 3 bases and J by 5 bases, with 16 bases between them. In DNA form, the CDR3 reads TGTGCCAGCAGTGACCTACAGGGCCTTGGGGAGACCCAGTACTTC. Residues: CASSDLQGLGETQYF.

CDR3 sequence (DNA): TGCGCCAGCAGCCCCGCGGCGGGGGGTGGGAACACTGAAGCTTTCTTT. Translation gives CASSPAAGGGNTEAFF. The genes are TRBV5-1 and TRBJ1-1, with a tentative D call TRBD1 (5 bases). The CDR3 is made up of 16 amino acids. Trimming removed 4 bases at V and 1 base at J, with 17 bases between. From germline, CDR1 is SGHRS and CDR2 YFSETQ.

The chain links TRBV7-9 to TRBJ1-3; D might be TRBD1 (6 bases). This CDR3 is 14 amino acids long. The V gene lost 3 bases and the J gene lost 0 bases, with 6 bases spanning the gap. The germline gives CDR1 SEHNR, CDR2 FQNEAQ (reference sequence). In DNA, the CDR3 is TGTGCCAGCAGCTTGGGACACTCTGGAAACACCATATATTTT. Translating it yields CASSLGHSGNTIYF.

The chain joins TRBV5-4 to TRBJ1-3; the match to TRBD1 covers 7 bases. This CDR3 spans 15 amino acids. The V gene's germline CDR1 is SGHNT and CDR2 YYREEE (reference sequence). With 2 bases clipped from V and 1 base from J, the junction kept 3 bases outside the gene matches. DNA of the CDR3: TGTGCCAGCAGCTTCGACAGGGAATCTGGAAACACCATATATTTT. Translated: CASSFDRESGNTIYF.

V usage is TRBV4-2 and J usage is TRBJ2-5; a weak D match, TRBD1 (5 bases). The CDR3 totals 13 residues. The germline V and J ends were trimmed by 0 bases and 5 bases, with 7 bases remaining between them. Per germline, CDR1 LGHNA and CDR2 YNFKEQ. The CDR3 DNA reads as TGTGCCAGCAGCCAAGATAGGGGTGAGACCCAGTACTTC. Its protein is CASSQDRGETQYF.

This chain joins TRBV5-1 and TRBJ2-7, with D tentatively TRBD1 (6 bases). The CDR3 runs 14 residues. V gave up 0 bases and J gave up 3 bases, with 10 bases separating them. CDR1 and CDR2 (germline): SGHRS, YFSETQ. The CDR3 reads CASSLAGALYEQYF. The CDR3 DNA is TGCGCCAGCAGCTTGGCAGGGGCTCTCTACGAGCAGTACTTC.

Remarks on this clone: The same CDR3 also results from other DNA sequences found in this sample. Written as DNA, the CDR3 is TGCGCCAGCAGCGCCACAGGGGACCGGGAGCAGTTCTTC. Its protein product is CASSATGDREQFF. This chain uses TRBV4-1 with TRBJ2-1, with 7 nucleotides matching TRBD1. CDR1 is MGHRA, CDR2 YSYEKL, per germline. The CDR3 sequence is 13 residues long. The V gene end was trimmed by 5 bases and the J gene end by 10 bases; junction bases not matched to a gene: 8.

The rearrangement links TRBV7-3 to TRBJ1-1; possibly TRBD1 for D (5 bases). The CDR3 covers 13 residues. Trimming removed 2 bases at V and 4 bases at J, with 8 bases between. Germline V CDR1 and CDR2: SGHTA, FQGTGA. Here the CDR3 reads CASSLQGGTEAFF. CDR3 in DNA: TGTGCCAGCAGCTTACAGGGTGGCACTGAAGCTTTCTTT. Complete variable domain (other parts from reference TRBV7-3 and TRBJ1-1): GAGVSQTPSNKVTEKGKYVELRCDPISGHTALYWYRQSLGQGPEFLIYFQGTGAADDSGLPNDRFFAVRPEGSVSTLKIQRTERGDSAVYLCASSLQGGTEAFFGQGTRLTVV.

This clone came up once. The chain employs TRBV27 and TRBJ2-7; possibly TRBD1 for D (6 bases). The CDR3 contains 13 residues. Trimming removed 4 bases from V and 3 bases from J, with 10 bases in between. Germline V gene sequence: CDR1 MNHEY, CDR2 SMNVEV (reference sequence). The CDR3 sequence: CASSYRVGYEQYF. The DNA for the CDR3 is TGTGCCAGCAGTTACAGGGTTGGCTACGAGCAGTACTTC.

The V and J genes are TRBV10-1 and TRBJ1-5; D remains ambiguous. This CDR3 is built from 16 residues. Germline values: CDR1 WNHNN, CDR2 SYGVQD (reference sequence). V was clipped by 5 bases and J by 2 bases, with 16 bases between them. The CDR3 DNA follows: TGCGCCAGCAGTCCCCGAGGAGAGAGAGGCAATCAGCCCCAGCATTTT. Translation: CASSPRGERGNQPQHF.

The V gene is TRBV5-1, the J gene TRBJ1-4; TRBD1 is a possible D gene (5 bases). Trimming removed 0 bases from V and 5 bases from J, with 11 bases in between. CDR1 SGHRS and CDR2 YFSETQ come from the germline V gene. The CDR3 totals 15 residues. The CDR3 spells CASSLEGLGNEKLFF. The CDR3 DNA reads TGCGCCAGCAGCTTGGAGGGGCTGGGGAATGAAAAACTGTTTTTT.

In this sample, this clone turned up a few times. The chain links TRBV7-9 to TRBJ2-2; TRBD1 matches 11 bases. Trimming cost V 5 bases and J 7 bases; bases outside gene matches: 9. This CDR3 has 16 residues. From germline, CDR1 is SEHNR and CDR2 FQNEAQ (reference sequence). CDR3 nucleotide sequence: TGTGCCAGCAGCCCTGCTGGACAGGGGGCAGGCGGGGAGCTGTTTTTT. It encodes CASSPAGQGAGGELFF.

V is TRBV30 and J is TRBJ2-1; a weak D match, TRBD2 (5 bases). The CDR3 loop spans 14 amino acids. The V gene lost 3 bases and the J gene lost 2 bases, with 11 bases spanning the gap. CDR1 and CDR2 (germline): GTSNPN, SVGIG (reference sequence). The CDR3 sequence is CAWSPRGTYNEQFF. The CDR3 coding sequence is TGTGCCTGGAGCCCTCGAGGGACCTACAATGAGCAGTTCTTC.

The J gene is TRBJ2-5, the V gene TRBV6-5; D perhaps matches TRBD2 (5 bases). V was clipped by 6 bases and J by 1 base, with 15 bases between them. The CDR3 sequence is 15 residues long. CDR1 and CDR2 from the germline V gene are MNHEY and SVGAGI. In DNA form, the CDR3 reads TGTGCCAGCAGACCCGCGTGGCTAGCCCAAGAGACCCAGTACTTC. Translating it yields CASRPAWLAQETQYF.

The chain has TRBV6-1 and TRBJ2-1; a possible D gene is TRBD2 (7 bases). The V end was cut by 1 base, the J end by 0 bases, with 13 bases between. Germline lookup yields CDR1 MNHNS and CDR2 SASEGT. The CDR3 has 17 amino acids. DNA for the CDR3: TGTGCCAGCAGTGAAGGGGGGGGCCTAAGCTCCTACAATGAGCAGTTCTTC. Its protein is CASSEGGGLSSYNEQFF.

The chain is built from TRBV6-6 and TRBJ1-2, with 10 bases identical to TRBD1. Germline assignment: CDR1 MNHNY and CDR2 SVGAGI (reference sequence). The CDR3 length is 16 residues. V dropped 4 bases and J dropped 7; count of bases not matched to a gene: 12. CDR3 residues: CASSSGTGVVSGGYTF. In nucleotides, the CDR3 is TGTGCCAGCAGTTCCGGGACAGGGGTTGTATCCGGTGGCTACACCTTC.

About this clone: The sample contains more than one DNA sequence encoding this CDR3. The chain has TRBV5-1 and TRBJ2-5; perhaps TRBD1 as D (6 bases). CDR1 and CDR2 (germline): SGHRS, YFSETQ. Trimming took 4 bases from V and 1 from J, leaving 11 bases between them. This CDR3 contains 14 residues. CDR3 nucleotide sequence: TGCGCCAGCAGCCAGGGACAACTCCAAGAGACCCAGTACTTC. Amino acid sequence: CASSQGQLQETQYF.

The table lists this clone with a few counts. This rearrangement joins TRBV5-1 to TRBJ1-6, with 8 bases lining up with TRBD1. V was clipped by 0 bases and J by 6 bases; unmatched bases: 2. The V gene's germline CDR1 is SGHRS and CDR2 YFSETQ. There are 15 residues in the CDR3. The CDR3 loop is CASSLAQGVNSPLHF. For the CDR3, the DNA is TGCGCCAGCAGCTTGGCACAGGGGGTTAATTCACCCCTCCACTTT.

This chain uses TRBV28 with TRBJ1-4; 9 bases agree with TRBD1. The CDR3 has 15 amino acids. The germline CDR1 and CDR2 sequences are MDHEN and SYDVKM. The V gene end was trimmed by 5 bases and the J gene end by 8 bases; junction bases not matched to a gene: 9. The CDR3 DNA is TGTGCCAGCAGTGACCCTGACAGGGGGAGGGAAAAACTGTTTTTT. It is translated as CASSDPDRGREKLFF.

The count of this clone is one. The V gene is TRBV12-5, the J gene TRBJ2-5; 7 bases line up with TRBD1. The trim removed 8 bases at V and 6 bases at J, leaving 6 bases unmatched. CDR3 length: 12 amino acids. The V gene's germline CDR1 is LGHNT and CDR2 FRNRAP. The DNA for the CDR3 is TGTGCTAGTTCTGAGGGGGCGAAGACCCAGTACTTC. This translates into CASSEGAKTQYF.